The source of this TCR beta chain is a study of blood T cell repertoires in COVID-19. Study-level background: Acute and convalescent COVID-19 samples came from the United States, Italy and Spain.

Per germline, CDR1 SQVTM and CDR2 ANQGSEA. Trimming removed 6 bases at V and 14 bases at J, with 16 bases between. The length of the CDR3 is 10 residues. In the study's own analysis: It was from reference gene primer amplification that nucleated cell counts were estimated. Clones were sequenced by immunoSEQ multiplex PCR, and TCRdb holds only the in-frame ones, with some missing. V and J calls plus clone size are reproduced from that table; the DNA served to infer D and trimming. Among about 140,000 clones listed, around nine tenths were seen once. The chain joins TRBV29-1 to TRBJ2-5; a possible D gene is TRBD2 (6 bases). The receptor's source is a man aged 45-60 years with active or convalescent COVID-19. The sequencing sample was made of peripheral blood. The CDR3 coding sequence is TGCAGCGTGCGGGACGCCAACCTATACTTC. Translated, it gives CSVRDANLYF.